This T cell receptor (beta chain) was sequenced for a study of cytomegalovirus exposure and HLA in healthy donors. Study-level findings and limits: For presence/absence analyses, sequencing depth was assumed to be roughly uniform across donors. Most TCRs appeared rarely, but some public TCRs recurred in many donors.

Note on this clone: The antigen is unknown.

The CDR3 length is 15 residues. V shed 0 bases and J shed 8 bases, with 16 bases lying between them. From germline, CDR1 is LGHNA and CDR2 YSLEER. The PCR ran on 60 Vbeta and 13 Jbeta primers. Profiling relied on immunoSEQ multiplex PCR, and the TCRdb table lists in-frame clones only, not all of them. The sample has around 150,000 clones, around three quarters seen once; the top ten hold 2% to 2.5%. The TCR comes from a man aged 50 to 60 in good health and CMV-seropositive. The material sequenced was PBMCs. This chain connects TRBV4-3 to TRBJ1-2; a weak D match, TRBD1 (5 bases). This chain's CDR3 is CASSQDRLRGEGYTF. As DNA, the CDR3 is TGCGCCAGCAGCCAAGATCGGCTTCGGGGGGAAGGCTACACCTTC.